The T cell receptor (beta chain) under discussion was sequenced for a study of neurological immune-mediated disorders. About the study: Secondary progressive cases numbered 3 among the roughly 34 multiple sclerosis patients, while the other 31 were relapsing-remitting. Findings and limits, study-wide: When repertoires were grouped phylogenetically, those of 18 of 34 multiple sclerosis patients fell into one related-CDR3 cluster, a possible signature.

In this sample, this clonotype is medium-sized. Its antigen is still unknown. With 4 bases removed from V and 3 bases from J, the gap between germline ends came to 21 bases. CDR3 length equals 17 residues. Germline V gene sequence: CDR1 SGHRS, CDR2 YFSETQ. A 10-nucleotide random UMI tagged transcripts in template-switch 5'RACE cDNA synthesis. MiXCR, run by TCRdb on the 5' RACE reads, gives a single entry per CDR3 protein. The sample gives approximately 70,000 distinct CDR3 sequences, about 5.1% of which show up once; roughly 2.2% is in the top ten. Sequenced: PBMCs. The chain carries TRBV5-1 and TRBJ2-3; D perhaps matches TRBD1 (6 bases). The sequence was collected from a woman aged 70-85 years with multiple sclerosis. CDR3 amino acids: CASSRSVSGAATDTQYF. For the CDR3, the DNA is TGCGCCAGCAGCAGGTCGGTATCAGGGGCTGCGACAGATACGCAGTATTTT.